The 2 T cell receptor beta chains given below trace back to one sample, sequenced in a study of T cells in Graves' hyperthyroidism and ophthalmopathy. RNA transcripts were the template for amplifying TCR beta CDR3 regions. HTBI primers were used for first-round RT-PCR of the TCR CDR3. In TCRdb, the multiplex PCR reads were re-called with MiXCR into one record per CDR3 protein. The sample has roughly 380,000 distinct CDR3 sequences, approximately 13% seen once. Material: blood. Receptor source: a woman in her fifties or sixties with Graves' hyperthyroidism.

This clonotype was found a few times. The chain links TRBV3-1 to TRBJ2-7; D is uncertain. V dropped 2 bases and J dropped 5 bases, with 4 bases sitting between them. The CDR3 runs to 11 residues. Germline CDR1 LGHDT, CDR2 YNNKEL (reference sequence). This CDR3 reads CASSQNDEQYF. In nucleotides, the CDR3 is TGTGCCAGCAGCCAAAACGACGAGCAGTACTTC.

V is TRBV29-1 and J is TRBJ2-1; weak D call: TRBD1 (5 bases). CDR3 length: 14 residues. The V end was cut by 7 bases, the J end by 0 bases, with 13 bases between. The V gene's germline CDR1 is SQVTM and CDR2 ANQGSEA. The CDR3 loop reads CSADRSSSYNEQFF. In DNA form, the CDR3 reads TGCAGCGCCGACAGATCCAGCTCCTACAATGAGCAGTTCTTC.